Shown below are 2 T cell receptor beta chains from a single sample sequenced in a study of CD8 T cells in Susac syndrome. Random hexamers primed reverse transcription of about 0.45 to 1 ug RNA. TCRdb redid the calling of the immunoSEQ multiplex PCR reads with MiXCR, one entry per CDR3 protein. The profile shows about 120,000 distinct CDR3 sequences, less than 95% of them singletons. Sequenced sample: CD4+ T cells from PBMCs. These receptors originate from a human donor in good health.

V usage is TRBV7-9 and J usage is TRBJ2-1; D gene uncertain. Trimming took 2 bases from V and 0 from J, leaving 11 bases between them. CDR3 size: 16 residues. CDR1 and CDR2 (germline): SEHNR, FQNEAQ (reference sequence). CDR3 in amino acids: CASSLRPLTSYNEQFF. CDR3 bases: TGTGCCAGCAGCTTAAGACCACTTACCTCCTACAATGAGCAGTTCTTC.

The genes are TRBV7-9 and TRBJ1-6; 9 nucleotides agree with TRBD1. The germline V gene has CDR1 SEHNR and CDR2 FQNEAQ (reference sequence). The CDR3 contains 16 residues. The J segment lost 6 bases and the V segment lost 5 bases, leaving 8 bases of the junction unmatched. CDR3: CASSPMTGGSNSPLHF. In DNA, the CDR3 is TGTGCCAGCAGCCCGATGACAGGGGGTAGTAATTCACCCCTCCACTTT.